These 3 T cell receptor beta chains share one sample of origin, sequenced in a study of Graves' ophthalmopathy and Graves' hyperthyroidism. RNA transcripts yielded amplified TCR beta CDR3 regions. Investigators did first-round RT-PCR with HTBI primers, then second-round multiplex PCR. TCRdb processed the multiplex PCR reads anew with MiXCR; each CDR3 protein has one entry. The repertoire holds 300,000 to 450,000 distinct CDR3 sequences, about 18% seen once, with 2.4% in the top ten. The sample consisted of peripheral blood. The receptors shown here come from an adult woman with stable Graves' hyperthyroidism.

Ten or more counts support this clonotype. The gene calls are TRBV30 and TRBJ1-2, with TRBD1 matching over 7 bases. The CDR3 contains 14 residues. Germline V gives CDR1 GTSNPN, CDR2 SVGIG (reference sequence). Germline trimming cut 5 bases from V and 4 bases from J; bases unmatched to any gene: 10. The CDR3 bases are TGTGCCTGGCAAGATACAGGGGCCGGCTATGGCTACACCTTC. Encoded protein: CAWQDTGAGYGYTF.

This clonotype was observed many times. The chain links TRBV6-4 to TRBJ1-5; 10 positions match TRBD1. V gave up 6 bases and J gave up 2 bases; unmatched junction bases: 10. The CDR3 consists of 17 residues. The germline CDR1 and CDR2 sequences are MRHNA and SNTAGT. Here the CDR3 DNA reads TGTGCCAGCAGCAAAGACAGGGGGCGTCTGGGCAATCAGCCCCAGCATTTT. This codes for CASSKDRGRLGNQPQHF.

This clonotype occurred many times. This rearrangement joins TRBV2 to TRBJ2-7, with 11 bases that match TRBD2. The length of the CDR3 is 14 residues. Per the germline V gene, CDR1 is SNHLY and CDR2 is FYNNEI. Unmatched junction bases numbered 8, after V lost 6 bases and J lost 7 bases. Here the CDR3 reads CASRVAGGPGEQYF. The CDR3 coding sequence is TGTGCCAGCAGGGTAGCGGGAGGGCCAGGGGAGCAGTACTTC.